This passage covers 31 T cell receptor beta chains from one sample sequenced in a study of blood T cell repertoires in COVID-19. Generated by immunoSEQ multiplex PCR, the TCRdb table keeps only in-frame clones and is missing some. Of under 350,000 clones listed, around 85% are singletons. Sequenced sample: peripheral blood. These receptors came from a human donor in a cohort sampled during active COVID-19.

This chain joins TRBV30 and TRBJ2-2; D possibly corresponds to TRBD2 (6 bases). The V end was cut by 5 bases, the J end by 3 bases, with 7 bases between. CDR3 size: 12 residues. Germline CDR1 is GTSNPN and CDR2 is SVGIG (reference sequence). The CDR3 is CAWGGYTGELFF. CDR3 bases: TGTGCCTGGGGGGGGTACACCGGGGAGCTGTTTTTT.

The chain uses TRBV4-1 and TRBJ2-3; TRBD2 aligns across 10 bases. Per germline, CDR1 MGHRA and CDR2 YSYEKL. Trimming removed 5 bases from V and 4 bases from J; junction bases left unmatched: 6. The CDR3 spans 15 residues. Written as DNA, the CDR3 is TGCGCCAGCAGCGCCGCCCTAGCGGGGGCAGATACGCAGTATTTT. Encoded protein: CASSAALAGADTQYF.

The J gene is TRBJ1-1, the V gene TRBV6-5; D is unresolved. Germline V gives CDR1 MNHEY, CDR2 SVGAGI. V lost 6 bases and J lost 0, with 11 bases in between. There are 14 residues in the CDR3. The CDR3: CASSSRHLNTEAFF. The CDR3 nucleotides read TGTGCCAGCAGCTCCCGACACTTGAACACTGAAGCTTTCTTT.

This clone showed up just once. The CDR3 loop reads CATSDGTSGAYNEQFF. The CDR3 nucleotides read TGTGCCACCAGTGATGGGACTAGCGGGGCTTACAATGAGCAGTTCTTC. This chain joins TRBV24-1 and TRBJ2-1, with TRBD2 matching 13 bases. The CDR3 runs 16 residues. Germline V gives CDR1 KGHDR, CDR2 SFDVKD. V lost 3 bases, J lost 4 bases, and 2 bases stayed unmatched.

The chain employs TRBV6-5 and TRBJ1-6; D uncertain. From germline, CDR1 is MNHEY and CDR2 SVGAGI. V shed 7 bases and J shed 11 bases, with 21 bases lying between them. The CDR3 contains 15 residues. The CDR3 region has the DNA TGTGCCAGCACAGATTCAGGAATTTGGCAGACACCCCTCCACTTT. Translation: CASTDSGIWQTPLHF.

Only one count was recorded for this clone. This chain joins TRBV19 and TRBJ2-7, with D perhaps matching TRBD2 (6 bases). The germline V and J ends were trimmed by 6 bases and 5 bases, with 14 bases remaining between them. There are 13 residues in the CDR3. Germline V gene lookup returns CDR1 LNHDA and CDR2 SQIVND (reference sequence). CDR3 bases: TGTGCCAGTAGCCCGCGGGGCCTGGACGAGCAGTACTTC. It codes for CASSPRGLDEQYF.

The chain recombines TRBV25-1 with TRBJ2-7; 8 nucleotides match TRBD2. Trimming at V came to 3 bases and at J to 3 bases, leaving 16 bases not matched to a gene. The germline V gene encodes CDR1 MGHDK and CDR2 SYGVNS. This CDR3 is built from 18 residues. The CDR3 DNA follows: TGTGCCAGCAGTGAGAGTTCAAGGTTTGGTCGGGAGGGCTACGAGCAGTACTTC. Translated: CASSESSRFGREGYEQYF.

The gene calls are TRBV9 and TRBJ2-2; tentatively, D is TRBD2 (5 bases). Germline values: CDR1 SGDLS, CDR2 YYNGEE. This CDR3 has 17 amino acids. Trimming left V 1 base short and J 1 base short, with 14 bases between. The CDR3 DNA is TGTGCCAGCAGCGTATCCCCTTTGAGGGTGAACACCGGGGAGCTGTTTTTT. It is translated as CASSVSPLRVNTGELFF.

V is TRBV6-1 and J is TRBJ2-7; 8 bases map to TRBD2. The CDR3 totals 13 residues. Trimming cost V 3 bases and J 7 bases; bases outside gene matches: 5. Per the germline V gene, CDR1 is MNHNS and CDR2 is SASEGT. This chain's CDR3 is CASSDSLAGEQYF. The CDR3 DNA reads as TGTGCCAGCAGTGATTCGCTAGCGGGTGAGCAGTACTTC.

V usage is TRBV19 and J usage is TRBJ1-2; TRBD1 is a possible D gene (6 bases). There are 13 residues in the CDR3. Per germline, CDR1 LNHDA and CDR2 SQIVND (reference sequence). Trimming removed 3 bases from V and 8 bases from J, with 13 bases in between. Here the CDR3 reads CASSMLGAPGYTF. In DNA form, the CDR3 reads TGTGCCAGTAGTATGTTGGGGGCGCCCGGCTACACCTTC.

This clone was seen once. The rearrangement joins TRBV10-3 to TRBJ2-2; perhaps TRBD1 as D (5 bases). Trimming stripped 5 bases from V and 3 bases from J, with 13 bases between. Germline-derived CDR1 and CDR2 are ENHRY and SYGVKD. This CDR3 region has 15 residues. The DNA of the CDR3 is TGTGCCATCAGTTTCCAGGGTGGCGACACCGGGGAGCTGTTTTTT. Protein: CAISFQGGDTGELFF.

The rearrangement uses TRBV3-1 (or the pseudogene TRBV3-2) and TRBJ2-2, with 10 bases fitting TRBD2. CDR3 length: 17 amino acids. V shed 4 bases and J 3 bases; nucleotides not matched to a gene: 8. CDR1 LGHDT and CDR2 YNNKEL come from the germline V gene (reference sequence). The CDR3 DNA reads as TGTGCCAGCAGCCCGAGGAGAGCGGGGGGGCACACCGGGGAGCTGTTTTTT. Amino acid sequence: CASSPRRAGGHTGELFF.

The genes are TRBV6-5 and TRBJ1-2; TRBD1 agrees at 7 bases. J gave up 7 bases and V 4 bases, and 15 bases lay outside the gene matches. This CDR3 is 16 amino acids long. Germline CDR1 MNHEY, CDR2 SVGAGI. DNA of the CDR3: TGTGCCAGCAGTTCACAACGACAGGGTGTTGCTAGTGGCTACACCTTC. It specifies CASSSQRQGVASGYTF.

This clone came up a few times. CDR3 loop: CASSLVSRGRKDYGYTF. The CDR3 DNA follows: TGTGCCAGCAGCTTAGTTTCCAGGGGGCGAAAGGACTATGGCTACACCTTC. V gene TRBV7-8 combines with J gene TRBJ1-2, with 8 bases lining up with TRBD1. Unmatched junction bases numbered 10, after V lost 1 base and J lost 3 bases. This CDR3 region has 17 residues. Germline V lookup: CDR1 SGHVS, CDR2 FQNEAQ.

The rearrangement uses TRBV7-9 and TRBJ1-1; 7 bases fit TRBD1. J gave up 1 base and V 2 bases, and 7 bases lay outside the gene matches. Germline V gene sequence: CDR1 SEHNR, CDR2 FQNEAQ (reference sequence). CDR3 size: 16 residues. Written as DNA, the CDR3 is TGTGCCAGCAGCTTACTAACAGGGGTTCAGAACACTGAAGCTTTCTTT. Protein sequence: CASSLLTGVQNTEAFF.

CDR3 residues: CASSFWGPGTDTQYF. Written as DNA, the CDR3 is TGTGCCAGCAGCTTCTGGGGGCCCGGCACAGATACGCAGTATTTT. The J gene is TRBJ2-3, the V gene TRBV7-3, with D possibly matching TRBD1 (6 bases). The CDR3 length is 15 residues. Per the germline V gene, CDR1 is SGHTA and CDR2 is FQGTGA. The V gene lost 3 bases and the J gene lost 1 base, with 11 bases spanning the gap.

The CDR3 region is CASSQERYTGELFF. CDR3 in DNA: TGTGCCAGCAGCCAAGAGCGGTACACCGGGGAGCTGTTTTTT. The rearrangement joins TRBV14 to TRBJ2-2; D is unresolved. CDR3 length: 14 residues. V was shortened by 0 bases and J by 3 bases, with 5 bases between the two germline ends. The germline V gene encodes CDR1 SGHDN and CDR2 FVKESK.

This clone was seen only once. This sequence joins TRBV2 and TRBJ2-2; 8 bases line up with TRBD1. The germline gives CDR1 SNHLY, CDR2 FYNNEI. CDR3 size: 13 residues. Trimming cost V 8 bases and J 7 bases; bases outside gene matches: 6. CDR3 in DNA: TGTGCCAGCTCCGAGGGACAGGTCGGGGAGCTGTTTTTT. Protein product: CASSEGQVGELFF.

The gene calls are TRBV29-1 and TRBJ2-7, with D unclear. The ends were cut back, 1 base at V and 0 bases at J, with 13 bases in the middle. This CDR3 region has 15 residues. Germline V CDR1 and CDR2: SQVTM, ANQGSEA. In nucleotides, the CDR3 is TGCAGCGTTGAAGGTCCCCTAGGCAGCTCCTACGAGCAGTACTTC. As protein: CSVEGPLGSSYEQYF.

The J gene is TRBJ1-1, the V gene TRBV5-4; no clear D gene. Germline V lookup: CDR1 SGHNT, CDR2 YYREEE (reference sequence). The V end lost 0 bases, the J end lost 4 bases, and 16 bases lay between the germline ends. This CDR3 contains 16 residues. CDR3 in amino acids: CASSLEGLEGGTEAFF. In DNA, the CDR3 is TGTGCCAGCAGCTTGGAAGGGTTGGAAGGAGGCACTGAAGCTTTCTTT.

This chain connects TRBV19 to TRBJ1-4; unclear D gene. The germline gives CDR1 LNHDA, CDR2 SQIVND (reference sequence). V was pared by 10 bases and J by 1 base, with 10 bases between. The CDR3 length is 13 residues. The CDR3 loop reads CATLGRTNEKLFF. Here the CDR3 DNA reads TGTGCCACCTTGGGGAGAACTAATGAAAAACTGTTTTTT.

The CDR3: CASSRAVVGGYEQYF. The CDR3 bases are TGTGCCAGCAGCCGAGCCGTCGTGGGGGGGTACGAGCAGTACTTC. V gene TRBV7-8 combines with J gene TRBJ2-7; 7 nucleotides agree with TRBD2. CDR1 and CDR2 from the germline V gene are SGHVS and FQNEAQ. The CDR3 is 15 amino acids. Trimming took 5 bases from V and 4 from J; bases not matched to a gene: 11. The whole variable domain, remainder taken from reference TRBV7-8 and TRBJ2-7, is GAGVSQSPRYKVAKRGQDVALRCDPISGHVSLFWYQQALGQGPEFLTYFQNEAQLDKSGLPSDRFFAERPEGSVSTLKIQRTQQEDSAVYLCASSRAVVGGYEQYFGPGTRLTVT.

The V call is TRBV1, the J call TRBJ1-1; the listed D gene, TRBD1, was not tested against the DNA. TRBV1 is described as a pseudogene. This CDR3 contains 16 residues. As DNA, the CDR3 is TGCACCAGCAGTAGCATTCCCGAAGGGGAGAACACTGAAGCTTTCTTT. Translation: CTSSSIPEGENTEAFF.

This chain uses TRBV6-5 with TRBJ1-2, with D unresolved. CDR1 and CDR2 from the germline V gene are MNHEY and SVGAGI. The V end lost 6 bases, the J end lost 5 bases, and 16 bases lay between the germline ends. This CDR3 is 14 amino acids long. CDR3 DNA sequence: TGTGCCAGCAGCCGGAACAGCATACTTTATGGCTACACCTTC. Protein: CASSRNSILYGYTF.

V gene TRBV6-5 combines with J gene TRBJ2-3, with D possibly matching TRBD1 (5 bases). Germline-derived CDR1 and CDR2 are MNHEY and SVGAGI. This CDR3 is built from 14 residues. V lost 3 bases to trimming and J lost 5 bases, with 12 bases between them. Here the CDR3 reads CASSYDSSGDTQYF. CDR3 coding DNA: TGTGCCAGCAGTTATGACAGTTCGGGAGATACGCAGTATTTT.

The chain joins TRBV7-3 to TRBJ2-1; possible D gene TRBD1, 6 bases. Germline loops: CDR1 SGHTA, CDR2 FQGTGA. This CDR3 contains 14 residues. V shed 5 bases and J shed 7 bases, with 15 bases lying between them. CDR3 in DNA: TGTGCCAGCAGCATCACGGGACAAAGTAATGAGCAGTTCTTC. Residues: CASSITGQSNEQFF.

V gene TRBV5-4 combines with J gene TRBJ2-7; 7 bases map to TRBD1. From germline, CDR1 is SGHNT and CDR2 YYREEE (reference sequence). There are 13 residues in the CDR3. The ends lost 2 bases at V and 6 bases at J; junction bases unmatched: 5. CDR3 amino acids: CASSLQGSGEQYF. The CDR3 nucleotides are TGTGCCAGCAGCTTACAGGGGAGCGGCGAGCAGTACTTC.

The chain links TRBV29-1 to TRBJ1-2; possibly TRBD1 for D (6 bases). Trimming pared 0 bases from V and 4 bases from J, leaving 15 bases between. This CDR3 is built from 15 residues. Germline CDR1 reads SQVTM; CDR2 reads ANQGSEA. The CDR3 coding sequence is TGCAGCGTTGAAGATCGTAGTAGGGGGATCTATGGCTACACCTTC. It yields the protein CSVEDRSRGIYGYTF.

This CDR3 is CASRRSYRPRASGGDEQFF. CDR3 nucleotides: TGCGCCAGCAGAAGATCTTACAGGCCTCGGGCTAGCGGGGGGGATGAGCAGTTCTTC. The V gene is TRBV10-1, the J gene TRBJ2-1; 12 nucleotides align to TRBD2. Losses at the gene ends were 6 bases for V and 8 bases for J; bases not matched to a gene: 20. CDR3 length: 19 amino acids. Germline CDR1 is WNHNN and CDR2 is SYGVQD (reference sequence).

This rearrangement joins TRBV7-8 to TRBJ1-1, with TRBD1 as a possible D gene (6 bases). This CDR3 is 13 amino acids long. The V end lost 2 bases, the J end lost 7 bases, and 11 bases lay between the germline ends. The germline gives CDR1 SGHVS, CDR2 FQNEAQ. DNA for the CDR3: TGTGCCAGCAGCTTAAGGACAGACCTTGAAGCTTTCTTT. It is translated as CASSLRTDLEAFF.

CDR3 amino acids: CASIGGQFYGYTF. CDR3 nucleotides: TGTGCCAGCATCGGAGGACAGTTCTATGGCTACACCTTC. The chain combines TRBV6-5 with TRBJ1-2, with D possibly being TRBD1 (6 bases). CDR1 MNHEY and CDR2 SVGAGI come from the germline V gene. CDR3 length equals 13 residues. Trimming removed 7 bases from V and 4 bases from J, with 13 bases in between.